This T cell receptor beta chain originates from a study of OX40 agonist ivuxolimab in advanced cancers. With regard to the full study: Ivuxolimab was an agonistic, fully human IgG2 monoclonal antibody directed against OX40 (CD134), a costimulatory receptor. Intravenous ivuxolimab was administered to patients every 2 weeks at six dose levels: 0.01, 0.1, 0.3, 1.5, 3 and 10 mg/kg. Of the roughly 52 dose-escalation patients, hepatocellular carcinoma was present in about 20, melanoma in around 15, renal cell carcinoma in 9 and head and neck cancer in 9. In the dose-escalation cohort, 70% to 90% of patients were male, and the mean age was 60 years with a range of roughly 23 to 79. Patients were allowed to have had prior anti-PD-1, anti-PD-L1 or anti-CTLA-4 therapy, and approximately 41% of the dose-escalation patients had previously received checkpoint inhibitors. Three dose-escalation patients achieved partial responses, one with hepatocellular carcinoma and two with cutaneous melanoma. Peripheral TCRbeta sequencing was intended to test whether TCR sequence diversity was altered and clonal T-cell expansion was caused by ivuxolimab. The monotherapy dose-escalation portion (N of about 47 patients) of the phase I ivuxolimab trial is reported in the paper. Study-wide findings and limitations: Low levels of normalized T-cell clonal expansion were also seen in some patients who did not respond. At doses of 0.1 to 3.0 mg/kg, clonal expansion of both CD4+ and CD8+ blood T cells was observed from baseline to week 6. In partial responders in the 0.1-3.0 mg/kg groups, normalized peripheral clonal expansion was found to be among the lowest, especially among CD8+ T cells. After ivuxolimab, expanded clones were on average more numerous among CD8+ T cells than among CD4+ T cells. The antigen specificity of the peripheral T cells that underwent clonal expansion was not determined.

For sequencing of the TCRbeta CDR3 region, genomic DNA was extracted from the sorted cells. TCRbeta CDR3 regions were sequenced using the immunoSEQ Assay. The clones in this table, taken by TCRdb from immuneACCESS, are in-frame only. Not every clone is retained; where verified, under half of the shortfall comes from an unresolved V gene, and the cause of the rest is unknown. In this sample the table shows some 25,000 clones, approximately 75% of which occur a single time. About 25% of the sample goes to the ten largest clones. This clone was recorded many times. No cognate antigen has been identified for it. It has no much larger one-base neighbor in the sample; base qualities were not kept. Patients with autoimmune disease history or receiving systemic immunosuppression were excluded from the trial. Peripheral blood for TCR sequencing was collected from all dose cohorts at baseline, on cycle 4 day 1, and on cycle 7 day 1. Samples were obtained from an open-label, multicenter, first-in-human phase I dose-escalation trial of ivuxolimab. Adults with locally advanced or metastatic melanoma, renal cell, hepatocellular, or head and neck squamous cell carcinoma were enrolled in the trial. Before TCR sequencing, CD4+ and CD8+ T cells were separately sorted from peripheral blood.

This clonotype was obtained from an adult with an advanced solid tumor such as melanoma, head and neck, liver or kidney cancer. This specimen consisted of CD4+ or CD8+ T cells sorted from blood, obtained in a trial of the OX40 agonist ivuxolimab.

The bases are TGTGCCAGCAGCAGGGCGGGGGACCACTCCTACGAGCAGTACTTC. This encodes CASSRAGDHSYEQYF. In this chain, TRBV11-1 is recombined with TRBJ2-7; 7 bases in the junction line up with TRBD2. The germline V gene (reference sequence) supplies CDR1 SGHAT and CDR2 FQDESV. The CDR3 covers 15 residues, taking in both the cysteine and the phenylalanine. Here the CDR3 DNA is all that survives: 45 bases in frame from base 1. The germline V and J ends show losses of 5 bases and 0 bases respectively, and no gene match explains 7 bases of the junction.